The 24 T cell receptor beta chains presented below share a single source sample, sequenced in a study of blood T cell repertoires in COVID-19. Clones were read by immunoSEQ multiplex PCR, and TCRdb kept only the in-frame ones, dropping some. The sample lists about 120,000 clones, approximately 80% occurring once. Specimen: peripheral blood. The origin of the receptors is a woman between 65 and 79 years old with acute or convalescent COVID-19.

This rearrangement joins TRBV4-2 to TRBJ1-2, with 7 bases fitting TRBD1. CDR3 length equals 16 residues. Trimming cost V 5 bases and J 6 bases; bases outside gene matches: 15. Germline CDR1 is LGHNA and CDR2 is YNFKEQ. CDR3 DNA sequence: TGTGCCAGCAGCTCAGCCCTGGGACAGTTCATACATGGCTACACCTTC. This sequence encodes CASSSALGQFIHGYTF.

V gene TRBV5-1 combines with J gene TRBJ1-1, with D possibly matching TRBD1 (6 bases). In germline, CDR1 is SGHRS, CDR2 YFSETQ. V lost 0 bases, J lost 4 bases, and 13 bases lay in between. The CDR3 is 15 amino acids. This CDR3 reads CASSLGQGLFTEAFF. In nucleotides, the CDR3 is TGCGCCAGCAGCTTGGGGCAGGGGTTGTTCACTGAAGCTTTCTTT.

Only a few counts were recorded for this clone. The chain couples TRBV7-8 to TRBJ2-5; tentative D call: TRBD2 (6 bases). CDR1 is SGHVS and CDR2 is FQNEAQ in the germline V gene. The CDR3 is made up of 13 amino acids. V gave up 2 bases and J gave up 5 bases, with 9 bases separating them. The CDR3 sequence is CASSLSTSETQYF. The CDR3 bases are TGTGCCAGCAGCTTATCTACTAGCGAGACCCAGTACTTC.

The chain has TRBV14 and TRBJ2-1, with D perhaps matching TRBD2 (6 bases). This CDR3 contains 14 residues. V was trimmed by 9 bases and J by 2 bases, leaving 14 bases between them. Germline values: CDR1 SGHDN, CDR2 FVKESK. CDR3 coding DNA: TGTGCCAGTCGGGGGTACGGGGCCTACAATGAGCAGTTCTTC. It translates to CASRGYGAYNEQFF.

Only one count was recorded for this clone. V usage is TRBV5-1 and J usage is TRBJ1-3, with a tentative D call TRBD1 (6 bases). The germline gives CDR1 SGHRS, CDR2 YFSETQ. The CDR3 consists of 15 residues. Trimming stripped 7 bases from V and 0 bases from J, with 14 bases between. The CDR3 loop reads CASGVDSNSGNTIYF. The CDR3 nucleotides read TGCGCCAGCGGAGTGGACAGCAACTCTGGAAACACCATATATTTT.

The CDR3 reads CASSVDPGDGNTIYF. CDR3 coding DNA: TGTGCCAGCAGCGTAGATCCAGGGGACGGAAACACCATATATTTT. This chain joins TRBV9 and TRBJ1-3; perhaps TRBD1 as D (6 bases). V was pared by 0 bases and J by 4 bases, with 11 bases between. Looked up from germline, CDR1 is SGDLS and CDR2 is YYNGEE. The CDR3 sequence is 15 residues long.

The chain combines TRBV3-1 (or the pseudogene TRBV3-2) with TRBJ1-2, with 10 positions matching TRBD1. This CDR3 comprises 15 residues. From germline, CDR1 is LGHDT and CDR2 YNNKEL (reference sequence). V lost 10 bases, J lost 4 bases, and 12 bases stayed unmatched. The CDR3 coding sequence is TGTGCCACCGAAGGACAGGGGGATCGAAGCTATGGCTACACCTTC. Amino acid sequence: CATEGQGDRSYGYTF.

V and J are TRBV30 and TRBJ1-2; D is uncertain. Germline CDR1 is GTSNPN and CDR2 is SVGIG (reference sequence). The CDR3 is made up of 15 amino acids. With 0 bases removed from V and 8 bases from J, the gap between germline ends came to 19 bases. CDR3 protein: CAWSVGSRVFEGYTF. The CDR3 nucleotides are TGTGCCTGGAGTGTAGGCTCGCGGGTATTTGAAGGCTACACCTTC.

In this sample, this clone turned up once. This CDR3 reads CAWSLPRNGYGYTF. The CDR3 DNA follows: TGTGCCTGGAGTCTTCCGAGGAACGGCTATGGCTACACCTTC. The chain employs TRBV30 and TRBJ1-2; no reliable D call. This CDR3 has 14 residues. V was shortened by 2 bases and J by 4 bases, with 14 bases between the two germline ends. Germline loops: CDR1 GTSNPN, CDR2 SVGIG (reference sequence).

A few counts support this clone. The chain uses TRBV2 and TRBJ2-2; TRBD2 matches at 13 bases. V was pared by 6 bases and J by 0 bases, with 4 bases of the junction left unmatched. CDR3 size: 17 residues. The V gene's germline CDR1 is SNHLY and CDR2 FYNNEI. The chain's CDR3 is CASRMTSGGPNTGELFF. The CDR3 region has the DNA TGTGCCAGCAGAATGACTAGCGGGGGGCCGAACACCGGGGAGCTGTTTTTT.

The CDR3 spells CASSLGTVETQYF. In DNA, the CDR3 is TGTGCCAGCAGCTTAGGGACAGTTGAGACCCAGTACTTC. The chain employs TRBV11-3 and TRBJ2-5; tentatively, D is TRBD1 (6 bases). From germline, CDR1 is SGHNT and CDR2 YENEEA. The CDR3 consists of 13 residues. V lost 1 base and J lost 5, with 8 bases in between.

The chain is built from TRBV7-2 and TRBJ2-6; D remains ambiguous. CDR3 size: 14 residues. Trimming stripped 6 bases from V and 1 base from J, with 7 bases between. The germline gives CDR1 SGHTA, CDR2 FQGNSA. This CDR3 is CASSTSSGANVLTF. CDR3 sequence (DNA): TGTGCCAGCAGTACATCGTCTGGGGCCAACGTCCTGACTTTC.

This chain connects TRBV5-4 to TRBJ2-1; D uncertain. Germline V gene sequence: CDR1 SGHNT, CDR2 YYREEE (reference sequence). The CDR3 contains 15 residues. Trimming stripped 0 bases from V and 3 bases from J, with 10 bases between. The DNA of the CDR3 is TGTGCCAGCAGCTTGGGAGGTGGCCTCTACAATGAGCAGTTCTTC. This sequence encodes CASSLGGGLYNEQFF.

The V gene is TRBV18, the J gene TRBJ2-7; 11 bases are shared with TRBD1. The CDR3 runs to 14 residues. Per the germline V gene, CDR1 is KGHSH and CDR2 is LQKENI. V was clipped by 3 bases and J by 5 bases; unmatched bases: 3. The CDR3 DNA sequence: TGTGCCAGCTCACCCGGGACAGGGGGTAACGAGCAGTACTTC. As protein: CASSPGTGGNEQYF. The entire variable domain, with the rest obtained from reference TRBV18 and TRBJ2-7, is as follows: NAGVMQNPRHLVRRRGQEARLRCSPMKGHSHVYWYRQLPEEGLKFMVYLQKENIIDESGMPKERFSAEFPKEGPSILRIQQVVRGDSAAYFCASSPGTGGNEQYFGPGTRLTVT.

The chain recombines TRBV18 with TRBJ1-6; tentatively, D is TRBD1 (6 bases). The germline V gene encodes CDR1 KGHSH and CDR2 LQKENI. V was cut by 6 bases and J by 10 bases, with 13 bases left in between. There are 13 residues in the CDR3. The CDR3 sequence is CASSEGGGSPLHF. The CDR3 nucleotides read TGTGCCAGCTCGGAGGGGGGAGGGTCACCCCTCCACTTT.

The table lists this clone with a count of one. This chain connects TRBV5-1 to TRBJ1-6; D is undetermined. Trimming stripped 1 base from V and 7 bases from J, with 9 bases between. CDR1 and CDR2 from the germline V gene are SGHRS and YFSETQ. The CDR3 has 14 amino acids. The CDR3 DNA reads as TGCGCCAGCAGCTTGTTAGGAGAGAATTCACCCCTCCACTTT. The encoded protein is CASSLLGENSPLHF.

The chain couples TRBV12-3 or TRBV12-4 to TRBJ1-4, with 7 bases fitting TRBD1. The CDR3 contains 13 residues. V was clipped by 6 bases and J by 6 bases; unmatched bases: 4. CDR3 coding DNA: TGTGCCAGCAGCCGGGGACAGTATGAAAAACTGTTTTTT. Translating gives CASSRGQYEKLFF.

This clone was counted only a few times. The chain links TRBV5-3 to TRBJ1-6; 7 bases line up with TRBD1. TRBV5-3 is known as an ORF, though its function is uncertain. This CDR3 has 15 amino acids. After removal of 1 base from V and 5 bases from J, the junction contained 3 bases not matched to a gene. This CDR3 reads CARSLQGVHNSPLHF. The CDR3 DNA is TGTGCCAGAAGCTTGCAGGGGGTCCATAATTCACCCCTCCACTTT.

The chain employs TRBV6-5 and TRBJ1-3; a possible D gene is TRBD1 (5 bases). The CDR3 totals 15 residues. Germline CDR1 is MNHEY and CDR2 is SVGAGI. V was shortened by 4 bases and J by 0 bases, with 10 bases between the two germline ends. CDR3 nucleotide sequence: TGTGCCAGCAGTTTAGGGGCCTACTCTGGAAACACCATATATTTT. It specifies CASSLGAYSGNTIYF.

V usage is TRBV9 and J usage is TRBJ2-3, with a tentative D call TRBD1 (6 bases). Trimming removed 5 bases at V and 5 bases at J, with 15 bases between. Germline loops: CDR1 SGDLS, CDR2 YYNGEE. The CDR3 loop spans 14 amino acids. The DNA of the CDR3 is TGTGCCAGCAGAATAGGGGGAGTCGGAGATACGCAGTATTTT. As protein: CASRIGGVGDTQYF.

This chain connects TRBV2 to TRBJ2-7, with D maybe TRBD1 (6 bases). The V gene lost 6 bases and the J gene lost 6 bases, with 15 bases spanning the gap. Germline assignment: CDR1 SNHLY and CDR2 FYNNEI. The CDR3 runs 13 residues. This CDR3 is CASSRGPTLEQYF. CDR3 DNA: TGTGCCAGCAGCAGGGGTCCCACCCTCGAGCAGTACTTC.

This chain uses TRBV6-5 with TRBJ2-7; 8 nucleotides align to TRBD2. CDR1 is MNHEY and CDR2 is SVGAGI in the germline V gene. V was clipped by 8 bases and J by 6 bases; unmatched bases: 3. The CDR3 sequence is 11 residues long. The CDR3 DNA reads TGTGCCAGCGGCCGGGGGGGCGAGCAGTACGTC. Amino acids: CASGRGGEQYV.

The chain joins TRBV7-3 to TRBJ2-2; no firm D call. CDR3 length: 16 amino acids. CDR1 and CDR2 from the germline V gene are SGHTA and FQGTGA. Deletions cut 6 bases from V and 0 bases from J, with 14 bases between. The DNA for the CDR3 is TGTGCCAGCAGGGGTGGGCCGCCGGCGAACACCGGGGAGCTGTTTTTT. Its protein product is CASRGGPPANTGELFF. Complete variable domain (other parts from reference TRBV7-3 and TRBJ2-2): GAGVSQTPSNKVTEKGKYVELRCDPISGHTALYWYRQSLGQGPEFLIYFQGTGAADDSGLPNDRFFAVRPEGSVSTLKIQRTERGDSAVYLCASRGGPPANTGELFFGEGSRLTVL.

This clone was counted a few times. The chain carries TRBV7-2 and TRBJ1-6; D is perhaps TRBD1 (6 bases). Trimming took 1 base from V and 8 from J, leaving 12 bases between them. This CDR3 region has 15 residues. Per the germline V gene, CDR1 is SGHTA and CDR2 is FQGNSA. CDR3 coding DNA: TGTGCCAGCAGCTTAGATGCGGGGGCGGATTCACCCCTCCACTTT. It is translated as CASSLDAGADSPLHF.